One and the same sample provided the 15 T cell receptor beta chains below, sequenced in a study of long-term antiretroviral therapy in people with HIV. A v3.0 immunoSEQ assay was performed at survey level. Sequenced by immunoSEQ multiplex PCR; TCRdb stores in-frame clones only, minus some. The sample shows over 15,000 clones, approximately 94% of them seen only once. Sample: unsorted PBMCs, taken around 6.4 years after starting antiretroviral therapy. These receptors all stem from a woman in her forties or fifties with HIV.

The rearrangement joins TRBV29-1 to TRBJ1-1, with no clear D. With 7 bases removed from V and 1 base from J, the gap between germline ends came to 7 bases. Germline V gene lookup returns CDR1 SQVTM and CDR2 ANQGSEA. CDR3 length equals 11 residues. CDR3 bases: TGCAGCGCTACAGCGAACACTGAAGCTTTCTTT. Amino acids: CSATANTEAFF.

The rearrangement links TRBV5-6 to TRBJ2-5; 8 nucleotides match TRBD1. J gave up 6 bases and V 3 bases, and 10 bases lay outside the gene matches. The germline V gene has CDR1 SGHDT and CDR2 YYEEEE. The CDR3 length is 15 residues. Here the CDR3 reads CASSYGQGLAKTQYF. The CDR3 nucleotides are TGTGCCAGCAGCTATGGACAGGGCCTTGCGAAGACCCAGTACTTC.

This sequence joins TRBV6-1 and TRBJ2-3, with 9 bases lining up with TRBD2. V lost 4 bases, J lost 0 bases, and 5 bases stayed unmatched. This CDR3 is 16 amino acids long. Germline CDR1 and CDR2: MNHNS and SASEGT. This CDR3 reads CASSAGLAPSTDTQYF. As DNA, the CDR3 is TGTGCCAGCAGTGCGGGACTAGCCCCTAGCACAGATACGCAGTATTTT.

The V and J genes are TRBV28 and TRBJ2-7; 7 bases line up with TRBD1. The CDR3 is 16 amino acids. Germline CDR1 is MDHEN and CDR2 is SYDVKM. The trim removed 6 bases at V and 7 bases at J, leaving 18 bases unmatched. The CDR3 is CASRTSAPGGSWEQYF. CDR3 DNA sequence: TGTGCCAGCAGAACCTCCGCCCCAGGGGGATCTTGGGAGCAGTACTTC.

The chain uses TRBV5-1 and TRBJ2-7; perhaps TRBD2 as D (5 bases). Germline V gives CDR1 SGHRS, CDR2 YFSETQ. Trimming shortened V by 6 bases and J by 0 bases, and 19 bases separated the two germline ends. The CDR3 spans 16 residues. Here the CDR3 DNA reads TGCGCCAGCACCCCACGGGCCGGAGGTAGCTCCTACGAGCAGTACTTC. Translating it yields CASTPRAGGSSYEQYF.

The genes are TRBV16 and TRBJ1-2; the D is unclear. V lost 0 bases to trimming and J lost 4 bases, with 12 bases between them. CDR1 is KGHSY, CDR2 FQNENV, per germline. The CDR3 sequence is 15 residues long. CDR3 in amino acids: CASSQSIEVSYGYTF. The CDR3 DNA is TGTGCCAGCAGCCAATCGATAGAAGTCTCCTATGGCTACACCTTC.

The chain has TRBV7-2 and TRBJ2-5; TRBD2 matches at 7 bases. CDR3 length: 14 amino acids. V lost 1 base, J lost 2 bases, and 1 base stayed unmatched. Germline CDR1 and CDR2: SGHTA and FQGNSA. The CDR3 sequence: CASSLVSGQETQYF. The CDR3 region has the DNA TGTGCCAGCAGCTTAGTTAGCGGGCAAGAGACCCAGTACTTC. The full variable domain, its missing parts supplied by reference TRBV7-2 and TRBJ2-5, is GAGVSQSPSNKVTEKGKDVELRCDPISGHTALYWYRQSLGQGLEFLIYFQGNSAPDKSGLPSDRFSAERTGGSVSTLTIQRTQQEDSAVYLCASSLVSGQETQYFGPGTRLLVL.

This chain links TRBV6-6 with TRBJ2-5; D is unclear. V was pared by 2 bases and J by 5 bases, with 6 bases between. CDR1 is MNHNY and CDR2 is SVGAGI in the germline V gene (reference sequence). The CDR3 runs 12 residues. The CDR3 DNA sequence: TGTGCCAGCAGTTACCAGGATGAGACCCAGTACTTC. Its translation: CASSYQDETQYF.

The V gene is TRBV7-9, the J gene TRBJ2-2; D is perhaps TRBD2 (5 bases). The germline CDR1 and CDR2 sequences are SEHNR and FQNEAQ (reference sequence). V was trimmed by 5 bases and J by 2 bases, leaving 12 bases between them. This CDR3 spans 15 amino acids. CDR3 loop: CASSLSGFNTGELFF. The CDR3 bases are TGTGCCAGCAGCCTAAGCGGATTTAACACCGGGGAGCTGTTTTTT.

J is TRBJ2-5 and V is TRBV7-9; the match to TRBD2 covers 9 bases. J was trimmed by 4 bases and V by 5 bases; bases with no gene match: 5. The CDR3 sequence is 14 residues long. The germline gives CDR1 SEHNR, CDR2 FQNEAQ (reference sequence). In nucleotides, the CDR3 is TGTGCCAGCAGCCTGGCGGGAGGGGGAGAGACCCAGTACTTC. Its translation: CASSLAGGGETQYF. The full variable domain, with the rest looked up from reference TRBV7-9 and TRBJ2-5, is DTGVSQNPRHKITKRGQNVTFRCDPISEHNRLYWYRQTLGQGPEFLTYFQNEAQLEKSRLLSDRFSAERPKGSFSTLEIQRTEQGDSAMYLCASSLAGGGETQYFGPGTRLLVL.

This clone was seen a few times. The chain combines TRBV25-1 with TRBJ2-7; no firm D call. This CDR3 is built from 14 residues. Germline-derived CDR1 and CDR2 are MGHDK and SYGVNS. Trimming removed 10 bases at V and 5 bases at J, with 21 bases between. CDR3 nucleotide sequence: TGTGCCACCACGCATGGGTTTAGGTTAGACGAGCAGTACTTC. Protein product: CATTHGFRLDEQYF.

The rearrangement joins TRBV2 to TRBJ2-5, with unresolved D. The germline gives CDR1 SNHLY, CDR2 FYNNEI. V lost 4 bases and J lost 9, with 12 bases in between. The CDR3 contains 12 residues. This CDR3 reads CASSAEYEAQYF. Written as DNA, the CDR3 is TGTGCCAGCAGTGCAGAGTATGAGGCCCAGTACTTC.

V and J are TRBV6-5 and TRBJ2-1; D gene ambiguous. Trimming removed 2 bases at V and 1 base at J, with 6 bases between. CDR1 MNHEY and CDR2 SVGAGI come from the germline V gene. This CDR3 is 14 amino acids long. CDR3 region: CASSYVGSYNEQFF. The CDR3 DNA reads TGTGCCAGCAGTTACGTGGGGTCCTACAATGAGCAGTTCTTC.

The V call is TRBV7-9, the J call TRBJ2-7; TRBD2 matches 7 bases. The J segment lost 2 bases and the V segment lost 5 bases, leaving 6 bases of the junction unmatched. This CDR3 contains 14 residues. The germline CDR1 and CDR2 sequences are SEHNR and FQNEAQ (reference sequence). The CDR3 DNA reads as TGTGCCAGCAGCCCCGGGACTACCGCCTACGAGCAGTACTTC. Protein: CASSPGTTAYEQYF.

The rearrangement joins TRBV2 to TRBJ1-4; possible D gene TRBD1, 5 bases. This CDR3 spans 13 amino acids. V lost 7 bases and J lost 4, with 10 bases in between. Germline loops: CDR1 SNHLY, CDR2 FYNNEI. Written as DNA, the CDR3 is TGTGCCAGCATGCCGACAGTTAATGAAAAACTGTTTTTT. It translates to CASMPTVNEKLFF.